This T cell receptor (beta chain) was identified in a study of blood T cell repertoires in COVID-19. Study summary: The study drew acute and convalescent COVID-19 samples from the United States, Italy and Spain. Sample material is recorded as cDNA or gDNA derived from T cells, B-cell-depleted T cells, or PBMCs.

In the study's own analysis: Reference gene primer amplification gave estimated nucleated cell counts. Clones were sequenced by immunoSEQ multiplex PCR, and TCRdb holds only the in-frame ones, with some missing. V and J calls plus clone size are reproduced from that table; the DNA served to infer D and trimming. The sample lists about 300,000 clones, 70% to 90% occurring once. Turning to this clone: Germline and junction disagree at one end, which may indicate a read error.

CDR1 and CDR2 (germline): MNHEY, SVGEGT. The CDR3 totals 15 residues. Sequenced sample: peripheral blood. This receptor was identified in a woman aged 25 to 39 who had recovered from COVID-19. This rearrangement joins TRBV6-2 or TRBV6-3 to TRBJ1-2; D is unclear. In nucleotides, the CDR3 is TGTGCCGGCAGTCAACGTACCCGGGAATACTATGGCTACACCTTC. Residues: CAGSQRTREYYGYTF.